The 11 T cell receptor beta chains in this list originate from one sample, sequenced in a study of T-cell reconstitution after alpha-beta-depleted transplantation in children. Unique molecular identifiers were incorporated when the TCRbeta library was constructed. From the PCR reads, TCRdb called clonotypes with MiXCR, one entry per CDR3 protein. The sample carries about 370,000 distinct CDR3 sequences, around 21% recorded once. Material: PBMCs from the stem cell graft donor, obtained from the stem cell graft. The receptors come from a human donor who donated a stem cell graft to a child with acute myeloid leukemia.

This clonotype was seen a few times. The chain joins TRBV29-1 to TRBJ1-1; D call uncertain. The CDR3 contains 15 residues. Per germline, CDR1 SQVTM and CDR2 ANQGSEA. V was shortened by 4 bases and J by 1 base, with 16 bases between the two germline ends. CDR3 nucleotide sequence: TGCAGCGTTGCTCCCATGCTGGTATCGAACACTGAAGCTTTCTTT. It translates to CSVAPMLVSNTEAFF.

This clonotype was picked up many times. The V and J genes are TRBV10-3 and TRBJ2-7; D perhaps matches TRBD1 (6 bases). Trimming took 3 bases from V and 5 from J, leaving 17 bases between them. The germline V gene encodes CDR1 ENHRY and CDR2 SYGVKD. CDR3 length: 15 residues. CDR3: CAISEIGGQTDEQYF. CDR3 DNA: TGTGCCATCAGTGAAATAGGTGGACAGACCGACGAGCAGTACTTC.

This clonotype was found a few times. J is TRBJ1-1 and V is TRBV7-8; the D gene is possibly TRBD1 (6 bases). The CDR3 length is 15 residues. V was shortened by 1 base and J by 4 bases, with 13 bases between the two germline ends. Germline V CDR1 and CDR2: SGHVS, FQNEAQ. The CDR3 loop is CASSLGRGTGTEAFF. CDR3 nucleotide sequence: TGTGCCAGCAGCTTAGGGAGGGGGACGGGCACTGAAGCTTTCTTT.

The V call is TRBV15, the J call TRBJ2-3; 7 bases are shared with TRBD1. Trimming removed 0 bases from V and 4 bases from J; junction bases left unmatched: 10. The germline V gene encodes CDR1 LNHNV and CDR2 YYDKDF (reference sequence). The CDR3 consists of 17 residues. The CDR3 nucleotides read TGTGCCACCAGCAGAGATCTCGAGGGGGCGATGTCAGATACGCAGTATTTT. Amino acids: CATSRDLEGAMSDTQYF.

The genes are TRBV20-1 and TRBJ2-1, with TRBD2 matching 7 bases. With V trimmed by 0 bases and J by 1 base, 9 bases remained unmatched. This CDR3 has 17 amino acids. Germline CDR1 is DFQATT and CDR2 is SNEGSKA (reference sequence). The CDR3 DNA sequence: TGCAGTGCTAGAGAGGGGACTAAATCGGTATCCTACAATGAGCAGTTCTTC. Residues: CSAREGTKSVSYNEQFF.

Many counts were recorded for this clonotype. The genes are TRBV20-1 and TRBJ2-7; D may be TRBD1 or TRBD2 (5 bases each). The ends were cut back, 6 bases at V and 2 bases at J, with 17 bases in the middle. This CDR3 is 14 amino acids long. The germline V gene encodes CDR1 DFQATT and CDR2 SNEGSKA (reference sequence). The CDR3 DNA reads TGCAGTGCGTATGGGACGGCCTACGCCTACGAGCAGTACTTC. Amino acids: CSAYGTAYAYEQYF.

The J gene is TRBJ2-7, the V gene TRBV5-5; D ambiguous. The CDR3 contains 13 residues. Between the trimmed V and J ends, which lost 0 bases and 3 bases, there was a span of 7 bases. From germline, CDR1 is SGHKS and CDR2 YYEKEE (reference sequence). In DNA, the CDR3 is TGTGCCAGCAGCTTGGGGCACCTCTACGAGCAGTACTTC. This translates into CASSLGHLYEQYF.

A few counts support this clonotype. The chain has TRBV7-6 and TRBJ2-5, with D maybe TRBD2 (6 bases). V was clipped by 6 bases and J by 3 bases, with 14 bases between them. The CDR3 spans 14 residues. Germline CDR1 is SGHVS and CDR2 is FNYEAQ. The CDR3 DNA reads TGTGCCAGCAGTCGCCGGAGGGCCGAAGAGACCCAGTACTTC. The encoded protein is CASSRRRAEETQYF.

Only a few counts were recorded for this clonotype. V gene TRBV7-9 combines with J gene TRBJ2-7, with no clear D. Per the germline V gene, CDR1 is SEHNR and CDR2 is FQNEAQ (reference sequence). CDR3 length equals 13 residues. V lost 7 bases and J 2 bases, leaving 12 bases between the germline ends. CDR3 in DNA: TGTGCCAGCAATGGTCAGAGCACCTACGAGCAGTACTTC. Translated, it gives CASNGQSTYEQYF.

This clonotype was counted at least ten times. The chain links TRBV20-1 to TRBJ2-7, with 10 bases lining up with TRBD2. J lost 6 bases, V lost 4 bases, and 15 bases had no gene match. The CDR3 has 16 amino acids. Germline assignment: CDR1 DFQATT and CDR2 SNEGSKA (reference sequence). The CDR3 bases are TGCAGTGCTACCCACGCAGGGAGCGGGAGGGCCCTCGAGCAGTACTTC. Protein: CSATHAGSGRALEQYF.

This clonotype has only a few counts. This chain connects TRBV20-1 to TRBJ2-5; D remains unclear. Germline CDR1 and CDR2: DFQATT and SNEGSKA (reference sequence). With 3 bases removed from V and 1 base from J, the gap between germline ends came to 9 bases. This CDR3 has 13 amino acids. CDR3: CSASSQPQETQYF. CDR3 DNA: TGCAGTGCTAGCTCCCAGCCCCAAGAGACCCAGTACTTC.